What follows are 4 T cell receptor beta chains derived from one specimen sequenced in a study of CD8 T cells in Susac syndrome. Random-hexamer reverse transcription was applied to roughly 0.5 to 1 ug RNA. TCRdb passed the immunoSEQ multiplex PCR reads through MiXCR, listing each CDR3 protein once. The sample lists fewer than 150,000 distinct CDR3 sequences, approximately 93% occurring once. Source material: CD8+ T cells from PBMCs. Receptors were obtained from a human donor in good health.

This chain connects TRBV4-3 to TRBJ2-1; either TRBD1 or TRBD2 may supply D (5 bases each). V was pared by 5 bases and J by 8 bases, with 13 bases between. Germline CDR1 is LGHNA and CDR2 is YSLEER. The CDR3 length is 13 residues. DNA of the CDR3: TGCGCCAGCAGCAGGATAGGGACGCATGAGCAGTTCTTC. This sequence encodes CASSRIGTHEQFF.

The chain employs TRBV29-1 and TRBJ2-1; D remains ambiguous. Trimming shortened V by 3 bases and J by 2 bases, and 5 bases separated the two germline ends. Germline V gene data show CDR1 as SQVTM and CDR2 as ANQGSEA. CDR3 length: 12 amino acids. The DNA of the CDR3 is TGCAGCGTTGATGTGCCCTACAATGAGCAGTTCTTC. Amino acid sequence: CSVDVPYNEQFF.

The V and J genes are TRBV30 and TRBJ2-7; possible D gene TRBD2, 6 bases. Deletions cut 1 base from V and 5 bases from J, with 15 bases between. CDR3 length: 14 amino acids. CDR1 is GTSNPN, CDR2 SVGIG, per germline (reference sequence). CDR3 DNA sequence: TGTGCCTGGAGTGCGACTAGTTGGATCCACGAGCAGTACTTC. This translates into CAWSATSWIHEQYF.

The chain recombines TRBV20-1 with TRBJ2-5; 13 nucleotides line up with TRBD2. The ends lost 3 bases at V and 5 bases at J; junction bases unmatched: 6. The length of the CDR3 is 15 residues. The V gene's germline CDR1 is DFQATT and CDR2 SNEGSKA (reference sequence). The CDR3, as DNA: TGCAGTGCTAGTCCCGGACTAGCGGGAGACGAGACCCAGTACTTC. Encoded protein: CSASPGLAGDETQYF.